This T cell receptor (beta chain) is from a study of graft-versus-host responses after intestinal transplantation. About the study: In this cohort, recipients had multivisceral, liver-intestinal, or isolated intestinal transplants.

Clones were sequenced by immunoSEQ multiplex PCR, and TCRdb holds only the in-frame ones, with some missing. The sample records around 8,000 clones, approximately 30% being singletons. Proliferating CFSE-low CD3+CD4+ and CD3+CD8+ responders were sorted after the reaction. The CDR3 is 12 residues long. Germline-derived CDR1 and CDR2 are SGHNT and YYREEE (reference sequence). This TCR derives from a human patient who received an intestinal transplant. Material: alloreactive CD4+ T cells from a mixed lymphocyte reaction culture, obtained before intestinal transplant. Subset described: CFSE-low proliferating T cells sorted from roughly 6-day pre-transplant mixed lymphocyte reaction (GvH or HvG direction). The chain is built from TRBV5-4 and TRBJ2-5, with TRBD1 as a possible D gene (5 bases). The DNA end is a closer match to TRBJ2-7, so the J assignment may be wrong. The CDR3 loop reads CASTLPGHEQYF. In DNA, the CDR3 is TGTGCCAGCACCCTCCCAGGGCACGAGCAGTACTTC.